This TCR beta chain was documented in a study of blood T cell repertoires in COVID-19. The wider study: Researchers got acute and convalescent COVID-19 samples from the United States, Italy and Spain. In each case, the material was cDNA or gDNA derived from T cells, B-cell-depleted T cells, or PBMCs.

Original analysis: Scientists estimated how many nucleated cells there were by amplifying reference gene primers. The method was immunoSEQ multiplex PCR; TCRdb's version includes in-frame clones alone and lacks a portion of them. From that table come the V and J calls and clone size; the DNA was used to work out D and trimming. The sample records some 670,000 clones, 70% to 90% being singletons. Germline CDR1 and CDR2: MDHEN and SYDVKM. CDR3 length: 15 amino acids. Between the trimmed V and J ends, which lost 7 bases and 0 bases, there was a span of 12 bases. The V and J genes are TRBV28 and TRBJ2-2, with D tentatively TRBD1 (6 bases). This TCR was recovered from a woman aged 18 to 35 with acute or convalescent COVID-19. Sample: peripheral blood. The CDR3 nucleotides are TGTGCCAGCAAAGAGTGGACAGCGAACACCGGGGAGCTGTTTTTT. Amino acid sequence: CASKEWTANTGELFF.